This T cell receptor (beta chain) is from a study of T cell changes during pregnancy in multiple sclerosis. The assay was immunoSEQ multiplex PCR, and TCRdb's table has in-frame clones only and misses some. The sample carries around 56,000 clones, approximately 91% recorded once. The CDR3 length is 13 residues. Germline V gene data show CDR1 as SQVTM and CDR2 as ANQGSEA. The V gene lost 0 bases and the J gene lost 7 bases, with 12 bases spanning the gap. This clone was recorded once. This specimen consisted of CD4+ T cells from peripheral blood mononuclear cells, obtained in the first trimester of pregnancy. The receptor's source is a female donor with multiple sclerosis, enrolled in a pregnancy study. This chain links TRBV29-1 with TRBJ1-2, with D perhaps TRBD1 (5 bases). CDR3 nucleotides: TGCAGCGTTGAAGAGGGGGGGGGATCTGGCTACACCTTC. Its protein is CSVEEGGGSGYTF.